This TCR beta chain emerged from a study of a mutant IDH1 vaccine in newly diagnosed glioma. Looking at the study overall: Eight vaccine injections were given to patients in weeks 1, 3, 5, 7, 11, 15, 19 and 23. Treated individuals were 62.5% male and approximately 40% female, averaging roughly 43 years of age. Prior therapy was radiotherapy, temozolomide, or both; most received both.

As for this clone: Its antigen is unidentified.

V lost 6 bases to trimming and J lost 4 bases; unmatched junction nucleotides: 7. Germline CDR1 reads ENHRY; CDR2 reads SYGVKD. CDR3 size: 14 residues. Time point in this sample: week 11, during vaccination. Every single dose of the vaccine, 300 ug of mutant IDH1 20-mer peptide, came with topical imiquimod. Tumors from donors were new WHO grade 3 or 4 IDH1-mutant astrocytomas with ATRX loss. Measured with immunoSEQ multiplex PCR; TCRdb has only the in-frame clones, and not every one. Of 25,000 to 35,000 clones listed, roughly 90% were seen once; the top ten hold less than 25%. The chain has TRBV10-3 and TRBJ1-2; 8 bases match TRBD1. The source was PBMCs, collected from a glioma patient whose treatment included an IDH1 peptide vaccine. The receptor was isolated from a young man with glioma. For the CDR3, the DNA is TGTGCCATCAGCTCGACAGGGGCTGGCTATGGCTACACCTTC. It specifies CAISSTGAGYGYTF.